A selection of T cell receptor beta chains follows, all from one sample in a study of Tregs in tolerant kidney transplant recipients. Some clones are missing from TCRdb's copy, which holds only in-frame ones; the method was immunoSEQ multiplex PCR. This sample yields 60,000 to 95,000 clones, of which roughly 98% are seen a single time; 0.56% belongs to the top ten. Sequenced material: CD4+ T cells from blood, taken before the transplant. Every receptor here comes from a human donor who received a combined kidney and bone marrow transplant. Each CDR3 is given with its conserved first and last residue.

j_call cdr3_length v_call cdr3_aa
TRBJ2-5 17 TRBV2 CASSLQGLAGGQETQYF
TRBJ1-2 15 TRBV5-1 CASSSDGGGPYGYTF
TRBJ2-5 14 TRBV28 CASSQLPNLETQYF
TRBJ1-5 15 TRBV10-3 CAISESAGVNQPQHF
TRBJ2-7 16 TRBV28 CASSLPGTASPYEQYF
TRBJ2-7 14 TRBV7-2 CASSLEGGTYEQYF
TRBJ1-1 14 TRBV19 CASSIYSVNTEAFF
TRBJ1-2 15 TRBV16 CASSQSPTGNYGYTF
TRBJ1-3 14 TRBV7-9 CASSQTESGNTIYF
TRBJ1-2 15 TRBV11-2 CASSGYRVSTYGYTF
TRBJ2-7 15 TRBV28 CASSPPGQASYEQYF
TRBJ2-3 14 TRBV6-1 CASKQELPADTQYF
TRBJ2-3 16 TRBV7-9 CASSRLAGGLTDTQYF
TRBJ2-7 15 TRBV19 CASSKTGTGSYEQYF
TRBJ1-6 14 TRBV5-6 CASSFGRADSPLHF
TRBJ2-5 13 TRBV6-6 CASSFGGQETQYF
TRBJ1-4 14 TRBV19 CASRKDRVNEKLFF
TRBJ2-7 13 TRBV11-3 CASGGIRGSEQYF
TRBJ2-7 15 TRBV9 CASSVAGGRAYEQYF
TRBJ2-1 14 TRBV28 CASSEGLAGPRQFF
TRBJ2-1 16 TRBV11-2 CASSPNSGTNYNEQFF
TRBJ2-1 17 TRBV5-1 CASSWTSRGMVYNEQFF
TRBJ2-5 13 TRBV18 CASSSTEVETQYF
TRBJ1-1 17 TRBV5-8 CASSLDGTGNLNTEAFF
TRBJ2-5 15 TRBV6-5 CASSPWLAGVETQYF
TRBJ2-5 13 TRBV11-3 CASGGDREETQYF
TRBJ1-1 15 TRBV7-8 CASSLLTGGSTEAFF